The source of this T cell receptor (beta chain) is a study of blood T cells in healthy people across ages. Overall study context: Template switching recovered approximately one barcoded beta molecule for every two T cells.

Germline V gene sequence: CDR1 LGHDT, CDR2 YNNKEL (reference sequence). The CDR3 loop spans 13 amino acids. V was clipped by 0 bases and J by 9 bases, with 9 bases between them. There are a few counts of this clonotype. Primed by a sample-barcoded 5' primer and a J-beta primer mix, a second PCR proceeded for roughly 7 to 12 cycles. Each single sample gave us at least 3 million CDR3-containing paired-end reads. One entry per CDR3 protein, called by TCRdb with MiXCR from the 5' RACE reads. The repertoire includes fewer than 950,000 distinct CDR3 sequences, around 34% of them detected once, and 10% to 15% sits in the top ten.

Sequencing input: blood. This TCR came from a young man in good health. The chain uses TRBV3-1 and TRBJ1-5; D unresolved. The CDR3: CASSQDLSGPQHF. The CDR3 bases are TGTGCCAGCAGCCAAGATCTGTCTGGGCCCCAGCATTTT. Using reference TRBV3-1 and TRBJ1-5 for the parts outside the CDR3, the full variable domain is DTAVSQTPKYLVTQMGNDKSIKCEQNLGHDTMYWYKQDSKKFLKIMFSYNNKELIINETVPNRFSPKSPDKAHLNLHINSLELGDSAVYFCASSQDLSGPQHFGDGTRLSIL.